The clone carrying this T cell receptor beta chain was detected only a few times. Its specificity is unknown. With 60 Vbeta and 13 Jbeta primers, the PCR was carried out. The method was immunoSEQ multiplex PCR; TCRdb's version includes in-frame clones alone and lacks a portion of them. The sample records about 180,000 clones, roughly four fifths being singletons. This sample is part of a study of cytomegalovirus exposure and HLA in healthy donors. Study-level points and caveats: Generally TCR sequences proved uncommon, though certain public TCRs appeared in numerous donors.

This TCR came from a woman aged 18 to 35 in good health and CMV-seropositive. The material sequenced was PBMCs.

The CDR3 bases are TGTGCCAGCAGTTATCAGGGGCCCGTTGCTGAAAAACTGTTTTTT. It translates to CASSYQGPVAEKLFF. This rearrangement joins TRBV27 to TRBJ1-4, with D possibly being TRBD1 (6 bases). Trimming pared 4 bases from V and 7 bases from J, leaving 16 bases between. CDR3 length equals 15 residues. Germline CDR1 reads MNHEY; CDR2 reads SMNVEV (reference sequence).